This T cell receptor (beta chain) emerged from a study of T cell responses to AZD1222 COVID-19 vaccine. General observations from the study: Spike-specific TCR breadth and depth went up after people got two AZD1222 doses.

Sequenced by immunoSEQ multiplex PCR; TCRdb stores in-frame clones only, minus some. In the table there are about 150,000 clones, roughly 94% of which are singletons. About this clone itself: Its antigen is not identified.

This receptor was obtained from an adult in good health. This material consisted of peripheral blood, taken on day 0 of AZD1222 vaccination.

The DNA for the CDR3 is TGTGCCAGCAGTGCGGCGGGACTAGCGGAAAACATTCAGTACTTC. This sequence encodes CASSAAGLAENIQYF. The rearrangement joins TRBV2 to TRBJ2-4, with 11 bases that match TRBD2. The CDR3 has 15 residues. Trimming took 4 bases from V and 5 from J; bases not matched to a gene: 4. CDR1 and CDR2 from the germline V gene are SNHLY and FYNNEI.